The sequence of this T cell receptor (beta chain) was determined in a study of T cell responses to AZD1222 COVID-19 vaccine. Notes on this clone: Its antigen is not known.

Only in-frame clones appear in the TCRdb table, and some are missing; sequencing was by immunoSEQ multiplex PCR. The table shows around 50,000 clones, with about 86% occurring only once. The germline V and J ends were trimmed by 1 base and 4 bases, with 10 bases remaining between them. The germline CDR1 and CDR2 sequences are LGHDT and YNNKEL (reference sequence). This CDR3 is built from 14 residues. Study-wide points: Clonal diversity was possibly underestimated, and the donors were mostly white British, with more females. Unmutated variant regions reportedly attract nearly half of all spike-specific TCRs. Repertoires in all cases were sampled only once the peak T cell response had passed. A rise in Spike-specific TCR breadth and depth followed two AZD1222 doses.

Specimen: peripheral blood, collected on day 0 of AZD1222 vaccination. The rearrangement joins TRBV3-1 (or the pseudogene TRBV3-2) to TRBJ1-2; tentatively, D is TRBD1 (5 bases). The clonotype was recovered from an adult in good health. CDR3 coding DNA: TGTGCCAGCAGCCAAGGTCAGGGTATCTATGGCTACACCTTC. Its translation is CASSQGQGIYGYTF.